Each of the 5 T cell receptor beta chains below was sequenced from the same sample in a study of T cell responses to AZD1222 COVID-19 vaccine. Only in-frame clones appear in the TCRdb table, and some are missing; sequencing was by immunoSEQ multiplex PCR. In the table there are approximately 150,000 clones, 90% to 95% of which are singletons. The sequenced sample was peripheral blood, obtained on day 0 of AZD1222 vaccination. These receptor sequences come from an adult in good health.

V gene TRBV3-1 (or the pseudogene TRBV3-2) combines with J gene TRBJ2-3; D gene unclear. The germline V gene encodes CDR1 LGHDT and CDR2 YNNKEL (reference sequence). V gave up 1 base and J gave up 5 bases, with 4 bases separating them. The CDR3 runs 12 residues. CDR3 nucleotides: TGTGCCAGCAGCCAAGTGCAAGATACGCAGTATTTT. It codes for CASSQVQDTQYF.

The chain combines TRBV5-4 with TRBJ2-7, with TRBD2 identical over 7 bases. Germline loops: CDR1 SGHNT, CDR2 YYREEE (reference sequence). V lost 0 bases and J lost 2; bases outside the gene matches: 5. CDR3 size: 15 residues. CDR3 nucleotide sequence: TGTGCCAGCAGCTTGGGCGGGAGAGAAACCTACGAGCAGTACTTC. The encoded protein is CASSLGGRETYEQYF. Full variable domain (missing parts from reference TRBV5-4 and TRBJ2-7): ETGVTQSPTHLIKTRGQQVTLRCSSQSGHNTVSWYQQALGQGPQFIFQYYREEENGRGNFPPRFSGLQFPNYSSELNVNALELDDSALYLCASSLGGRETYEQYFGPGTRLTVT.

In DNA form, the CDR3 reads TGTGCCAGCAGCGGACTAGCGGGAGTAAACGGGGAGCTGTTTTTT. Protein product: CASSGLAGVNGELFF. The chain couples TRBV7-2 to TRBJ2-2; 13 bases map to TRBD2. This CDR3 comprises 15 residues. The V and J ends lost 5 bases and 7 bases, in that order; junction bases with no gene match: 4. Germline-derived CDR1 and CDR2 are SGHTA and FQGNSA.

CDR3 coding DNA: TGTGCCAGCAGCTTACCTAGACAGGAGGGCACCGGGGAGCTGTTTTTT. Translating gives CASSLPRQEGTGELFF. This sequence joins TRBV7-9 and TRBJ2-2; D is perhaps TRBD1 or TRBD2 (6 bases each). This CDR3 contains 16 residues. Trimming removed 2 bases at V and 4 bases at J, with 14 bases between. The V gene's germline CDR1 is SEHNR and CDR2 FQNEAQ (reference sequence).

The chain links TRBV29-1 to TRBJ2-5, with D tentatively TRBD1 (5 bases). V lost 7 bases, J lost 5 bases, and 20 bases lay in between. The CDR3 consists of 14 residues. CDR1 is SQVTM, CDR2 ANQGSEA, per germline. Here the CDR3 reads CSGAAVQGHETQYF. The CDR3 coding sequence is TGCAGCGGGGCGGCAGTGCAGGGCCACGAGACCCAGTACTTC.